Detailed here is one TCR beta chain. Its antigen is currently unknown. This sample was taken from a study of Graves' ophthalmopathy and Graves' hyperthyroidism. For the study at large: Hyperthyroidism showing no ophthalmopathy within 18 months of follow-up was stable.

V shed 1 base and J shed 5 bases, with 14 bases lying between them. Per the germline V gene, CDR1 is SEHNR and CDR2 is FQNEAQ (reference sequence). The CDR3 runs 15 residues. TCR beta CDR3 regions were amplified from RNA transcripts. Second-round multiplex PCR came after a first-round RT-PCR that employed HTBI primers. A single record per CDR3 protein comes from TCRdb applying MiXCR to the multiplex PCR reads. The sample carries about 500,000 distinct CDR3 sequences, just under 40% recorded once. Among the exclusions were patients with other autoimmune diseases, uncontrolled infections, pregnancy or lactation. Study-wide results and caveats: In blood, most expanded thyroid clonotypes above 0.001 frequency were also detected. Both an approximately 69% sensitivity and a roughly 75% specificity characterized the model's predictions of ophthalmopathy progression.

The V and J genes are TRBV7-9 and TRBJ1-1; D is perhaps TRBD1 (6 bases). The TCR comes from an adult man with Graves' hyperthyroidism. The sequenced sample was peripheral blood or thyroid tissue (not recorded which). CDR3 region: CASSLGGAPGTEAFF. The CDR3 DNA reads TGTGCCAGCAGCTTAGGGGGGGCGCCGGGGACTGAAGCTTTCTTT.